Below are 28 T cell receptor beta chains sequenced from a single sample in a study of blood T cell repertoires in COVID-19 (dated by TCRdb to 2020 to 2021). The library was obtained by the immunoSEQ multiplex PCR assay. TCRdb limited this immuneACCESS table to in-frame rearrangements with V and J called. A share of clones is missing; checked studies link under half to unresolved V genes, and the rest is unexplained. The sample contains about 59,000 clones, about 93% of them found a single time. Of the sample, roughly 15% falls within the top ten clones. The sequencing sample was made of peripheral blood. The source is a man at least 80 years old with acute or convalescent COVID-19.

The CDR3 is CASSEVMRHGIYGYTF. CDR3 nucleotide sequence: TGTGCCAGCAGTGAAGTTATGAGGCACGGGATCTATGGCTACACCTTC. This chain joins TRBV2 and TRBJ1-2; D is unclear. The CDR3 has 16 amino acids. The germline V gene has CDR1 SNHLY and CDR2 FYNNEI. V was pared by 1 base and J by 4 bases, with 16 bases between.

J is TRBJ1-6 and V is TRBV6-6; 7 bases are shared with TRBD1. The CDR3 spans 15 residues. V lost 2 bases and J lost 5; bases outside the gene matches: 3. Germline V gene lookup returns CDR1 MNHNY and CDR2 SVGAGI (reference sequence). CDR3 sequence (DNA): TGTGCCAGCAGTTACGAGGGACAGAATAATTCACCCCTCCACTTT. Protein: CASSYEGQNNSPLHF.

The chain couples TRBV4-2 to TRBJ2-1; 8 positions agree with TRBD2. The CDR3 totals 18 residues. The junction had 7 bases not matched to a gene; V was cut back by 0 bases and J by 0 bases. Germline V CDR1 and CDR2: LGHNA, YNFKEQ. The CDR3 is CASSQEAQRGNSYNEQFF. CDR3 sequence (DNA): TGTGCCAGCAGCCAAGAAGCTCAGCGGGGGAACTCCTACAATGAGCAGTTCTTC.

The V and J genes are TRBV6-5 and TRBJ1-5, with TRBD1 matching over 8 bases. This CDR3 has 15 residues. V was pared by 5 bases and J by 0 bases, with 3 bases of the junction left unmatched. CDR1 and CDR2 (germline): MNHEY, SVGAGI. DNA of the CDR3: TGTGCCAGCAGTCCCGACAGGGGTAGCAATCAGCCCCAGCATTTT. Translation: CASSPDRGSNQPQHF.

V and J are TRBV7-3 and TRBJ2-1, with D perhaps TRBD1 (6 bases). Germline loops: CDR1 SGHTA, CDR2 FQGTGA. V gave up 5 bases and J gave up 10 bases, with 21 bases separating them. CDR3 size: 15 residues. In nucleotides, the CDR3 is TGTGCCAGCAGCGCACGCCGCGGACAGATATCGGAGCAGTTCTTC. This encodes CASSARRGQISEQFF.

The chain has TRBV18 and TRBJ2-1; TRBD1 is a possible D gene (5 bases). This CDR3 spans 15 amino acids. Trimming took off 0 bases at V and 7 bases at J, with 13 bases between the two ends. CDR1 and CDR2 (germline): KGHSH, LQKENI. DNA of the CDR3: TGTGCCAGCTCACCACCGGGCAGGGTTATAAATGAGCAGTTCTTC. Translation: CASSPPGRVINEQFF.

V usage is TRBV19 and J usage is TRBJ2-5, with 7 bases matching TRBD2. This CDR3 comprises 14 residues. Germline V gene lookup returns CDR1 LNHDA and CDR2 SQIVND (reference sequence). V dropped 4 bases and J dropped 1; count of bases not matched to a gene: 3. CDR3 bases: TGTGCCAGTAGTAAGTCGGGGGGCCAAGAGACCCAGTACTTC. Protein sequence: CASSKSGGQETQYF.

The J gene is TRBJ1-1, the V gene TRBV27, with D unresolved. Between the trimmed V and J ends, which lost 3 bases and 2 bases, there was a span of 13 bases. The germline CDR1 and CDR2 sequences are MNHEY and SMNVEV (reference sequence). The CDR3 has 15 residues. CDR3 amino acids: CASSFTAASNTEAFF. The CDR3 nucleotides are TGTGCCAGCAGTTTCACAGCGGCCTCCAACACTGAAGCTTTCTTT.

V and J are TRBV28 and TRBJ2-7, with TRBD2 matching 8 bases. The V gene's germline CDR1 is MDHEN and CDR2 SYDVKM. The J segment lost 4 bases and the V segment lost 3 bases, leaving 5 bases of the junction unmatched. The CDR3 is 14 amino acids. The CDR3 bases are TGTGCCAGCAGTTTCGGGGGGGCTATGTACGAGCAGTACTTC. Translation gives CASSFGGAMYEQYF.

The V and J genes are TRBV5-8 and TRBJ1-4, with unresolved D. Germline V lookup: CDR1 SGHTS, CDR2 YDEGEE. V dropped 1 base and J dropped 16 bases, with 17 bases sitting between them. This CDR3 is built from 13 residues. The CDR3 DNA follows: TGTGCCAGCAGCTTGCTGTCGGCGATGGAGTCGTTTTTT. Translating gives CASSLLSAMESFF.

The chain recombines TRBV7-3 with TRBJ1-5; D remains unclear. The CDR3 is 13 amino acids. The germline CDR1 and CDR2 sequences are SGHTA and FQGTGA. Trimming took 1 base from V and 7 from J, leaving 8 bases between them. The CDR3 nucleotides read TGTGCCAGCAGCTTAATGCCGGGGCAGCCCCAGCATTTT. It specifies CASSLMPGQPQHF.

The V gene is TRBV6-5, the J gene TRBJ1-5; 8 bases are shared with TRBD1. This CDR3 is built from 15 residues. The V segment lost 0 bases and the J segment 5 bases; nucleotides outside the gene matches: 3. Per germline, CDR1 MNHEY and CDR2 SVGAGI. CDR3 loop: CASSYSGTGDQPQHF. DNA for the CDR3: TGTGCCAGCAGTTACTCGGGGACAGGCGATCAGCCCCAGCATTTT.

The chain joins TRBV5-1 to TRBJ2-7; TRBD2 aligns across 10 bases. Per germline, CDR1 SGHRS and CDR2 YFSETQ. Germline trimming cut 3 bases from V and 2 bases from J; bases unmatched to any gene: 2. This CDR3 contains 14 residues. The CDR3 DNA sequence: TGCGCCAGCAGCTGGACTAGCGGTCCCTACGAGCAGTACTTC. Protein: CASSWTSGPYEQYF.

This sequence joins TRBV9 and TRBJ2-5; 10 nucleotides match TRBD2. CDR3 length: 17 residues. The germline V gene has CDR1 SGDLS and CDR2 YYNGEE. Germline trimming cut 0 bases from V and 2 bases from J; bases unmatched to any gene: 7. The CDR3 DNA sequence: TGTGCCAGCAGCGTAGAGTTGGCTAGCGGGGGACAAGAGACCCAGTACTTC. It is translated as CASSVELASGGQETQYF.

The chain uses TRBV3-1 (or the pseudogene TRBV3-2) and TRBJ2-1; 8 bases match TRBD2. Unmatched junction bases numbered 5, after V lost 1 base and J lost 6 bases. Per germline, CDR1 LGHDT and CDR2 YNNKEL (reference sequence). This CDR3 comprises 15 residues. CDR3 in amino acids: CASSQAGGRINEQFF. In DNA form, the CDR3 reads TGTGCCAGCAGCCAAGCGGGGGGGAGAATCAATGAGCAGTTCTTC.

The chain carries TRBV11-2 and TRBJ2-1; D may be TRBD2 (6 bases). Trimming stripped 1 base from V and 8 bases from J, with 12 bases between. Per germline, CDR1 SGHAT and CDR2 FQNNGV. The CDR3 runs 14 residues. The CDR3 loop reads CASSLGLAFDEQFF. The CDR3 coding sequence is TGTGCCAGCAGCTTAGGGCTAGCGTTCGATGAGCAGTTCTTC.

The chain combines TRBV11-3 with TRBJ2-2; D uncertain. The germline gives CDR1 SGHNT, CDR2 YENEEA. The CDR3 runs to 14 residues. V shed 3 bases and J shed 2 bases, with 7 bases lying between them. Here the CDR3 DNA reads TGTGCCAGCAGCTTGAGGAGAAACACCGGGGAGCTGTTTTTT. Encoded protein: CASSLRRNTGELFF.

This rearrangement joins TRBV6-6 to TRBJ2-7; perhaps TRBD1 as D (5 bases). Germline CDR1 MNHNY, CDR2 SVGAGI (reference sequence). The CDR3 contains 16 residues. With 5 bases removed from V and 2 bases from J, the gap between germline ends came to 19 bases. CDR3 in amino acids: CASSPPGQGRTYEQYF. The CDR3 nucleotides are TGTGCCAGCAGTCCCCCCGGACAAGGCCGTACCTACGAGCAGTACTTC.

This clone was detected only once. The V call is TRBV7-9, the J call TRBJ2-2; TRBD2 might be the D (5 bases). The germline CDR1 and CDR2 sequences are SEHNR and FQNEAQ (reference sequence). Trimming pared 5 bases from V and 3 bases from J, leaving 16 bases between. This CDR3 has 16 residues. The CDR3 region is CASSLRAGGDTGELFF. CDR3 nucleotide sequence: TGTGCCAGCAGCCTGAGGGCGGGTGGAGACACCGGGGAGCTGTTTTTT.

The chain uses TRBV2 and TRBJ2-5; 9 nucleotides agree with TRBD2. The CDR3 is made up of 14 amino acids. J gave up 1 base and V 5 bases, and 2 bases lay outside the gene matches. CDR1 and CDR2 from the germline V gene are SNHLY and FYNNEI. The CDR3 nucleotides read TGTGCCAGCAGTCGAGCGGGGGGCCAAGAGACCCAGTACTTC. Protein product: CASSRAGGQETQYF.

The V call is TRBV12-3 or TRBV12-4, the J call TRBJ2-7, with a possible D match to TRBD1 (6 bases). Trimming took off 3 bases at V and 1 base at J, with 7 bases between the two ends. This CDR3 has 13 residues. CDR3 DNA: TGTGCCAGCAGTTTGGGGGCTTCCTACGAGCAGTACTTC. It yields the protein CASSLGASYEQYF.

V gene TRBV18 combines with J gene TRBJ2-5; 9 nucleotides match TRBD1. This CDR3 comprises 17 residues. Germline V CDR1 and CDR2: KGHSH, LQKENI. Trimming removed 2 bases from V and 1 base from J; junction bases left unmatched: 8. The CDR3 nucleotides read TGTGCCAGCTCACCAACCCGGACAGGGGCGGTCCAAGAGACCCAGTACTTC. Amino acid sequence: CASSPTRTGAVQETQYF.

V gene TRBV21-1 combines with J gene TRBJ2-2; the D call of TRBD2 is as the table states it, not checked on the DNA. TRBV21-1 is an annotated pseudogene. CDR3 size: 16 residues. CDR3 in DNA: TGTGCCAGCCCCAGCCACGCGGGGCCCTACACCGGGGAGCTGTTTTTT. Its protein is CASPSHAGPYTGELFF.

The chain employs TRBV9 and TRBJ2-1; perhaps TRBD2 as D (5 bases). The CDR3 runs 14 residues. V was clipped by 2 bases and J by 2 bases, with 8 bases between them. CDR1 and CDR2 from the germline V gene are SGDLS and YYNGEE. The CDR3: CASSVDGAYNEQFF. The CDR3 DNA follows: TGTGCCAGCAGCGTCGACGGGGCCTACAATGAGCAGTTCTTC.

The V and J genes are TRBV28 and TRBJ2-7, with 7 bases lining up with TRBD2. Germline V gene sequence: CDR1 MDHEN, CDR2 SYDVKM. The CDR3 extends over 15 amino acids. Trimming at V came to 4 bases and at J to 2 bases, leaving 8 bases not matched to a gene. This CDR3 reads CASSSPSGATYEQYF. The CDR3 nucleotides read TGTGCCAGCAGTTCTCCTAGCGGAGCCACCTACGAGCAGTACTTC.

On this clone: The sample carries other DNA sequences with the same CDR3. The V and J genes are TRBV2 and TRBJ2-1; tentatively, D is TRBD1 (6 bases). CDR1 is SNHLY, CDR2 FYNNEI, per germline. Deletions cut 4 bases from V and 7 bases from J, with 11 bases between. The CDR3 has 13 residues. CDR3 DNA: TGTGCCAGCAGTGTACAGGGTGGTAATGAGCAGTTCTTC. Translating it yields CASSVQGGNEQFF.

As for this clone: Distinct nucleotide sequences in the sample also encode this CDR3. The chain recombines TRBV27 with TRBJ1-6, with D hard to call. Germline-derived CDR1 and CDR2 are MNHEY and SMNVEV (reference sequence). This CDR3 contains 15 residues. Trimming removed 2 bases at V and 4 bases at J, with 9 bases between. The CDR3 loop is CASSLSGRYNSPLHF. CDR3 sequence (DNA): TGTGCCAGCAGTTTAAGTGGCCGATATAATTCACCCCTCCACTTT.

The CDR3 DNA sequence: TGTGCCAGAACCTTGACCCGGGACAGGGGTAAGGAGGGTGGCTACACCTTC. Its translation: CARTLTRDRGKEGGYTF. This chain uses TRBV27 with TRBJ1-2; TRBD1 aligns across 10 bases. V trimming: 9 bases; J trimming: 7 bases; junction bases outside the gene matches: 20. The CDR3 covers 17 residues. The germline CDR1 and CDR2 sequences are MNHEY and SMNVEV (reference sequence).